A single sample is the source of the 31 T cell receptor beta chains below, sequenced in a study of control samples from healthy donors and cancer patients. TCRdb's copy holds only in-frame clones and misses some; the assay was immunoSEQ multiplex PCR. Among some 120,000 clones, about 92% were seen once, and the ten largest hold more than 1.5%. The sample was PBMCs. These receptors were taken from a man over 45 with head and neck cancer.

CDR3 nucleotide sequence: TGTGCCAGCAGCCAAGATCTAGCGGGGGGGCTCCGGGAGCTGTTTTTT. It encodes CASSQDLAGGLRELFF. The rearrangement joins TRBV3-1 (or the pseudogene TRBV3-2) to TRBJ2-2, with 12 nucleotides matching TRBD2. V was clipped by 0 bases and J by 9 bases; unmatched bases: 5. CDR1 and CDR2 (germline): LGHDT, YNNKEL (reference sequence). The CDR3 has 16 amino acids.

This clone was detected only once. The chain couples TRBV30 to TRBJ1-6; D is ambiguous. The V gene lost 3 bases and the J gene lost 10 bases, with 10 bases spanning the gap. CDR1 is GTSNPN and CDR2 is SVGIG in the germline V gene (reference sequence). The CDR3 is made up of 12 amino acids. CDR3 sequence (DNA): TGTGCCTGGAGCGGCACCCAGTCACCCCTCCACTTT. Its protein is CAWSGTQSPLHF.

The rearrangement uses TRBV2 and TRBJ1-4; maybe TRBD1 (6 bases). Germline CDR1 is SNHLY and CDR2 is FYNNEI. The V end was cut by 3 bases, the J end by 8 bases, with 13 bases between. The CDR3 runs to 14 residues. CDR3 DNA: TGTGCCAGCAGTGATTTAACCAGGGGCGAAAAACTGTTTTTT. Encoded protein: CASSDLTRGEKLFF.

The chain couples TRBV19 to TRBJ1-3; D is unclear. The CDR3 is 15 residues long. Per germline, CDR1 LNHDA and CDR2 SQIVND (reference sequence). Between the trimmed V and J ends, which lost 3 bases and 3 bases, there was a span of 12 bases. The CDR3 region is CASSMVGVFGNTIYF. DNA of the CDR3: TGTGCCAGTAGTATGGTGGGAGTTTTTGGAAACACCATATATTTT.

This clone is medium-sized by share. The gene calls are TRBV18 and TRBJ2-7; D remains ambiguous. Germline CDR1 and CDR2: KGHSH and LQKENI. V dropped 6 bases and J dropped 2 bases, with 11 bases sitting between them. The CDR3 totals 13 residues. This CDR3 is CASSAITPYEQYF. The CDR3 DNA is TGTGCCAGCTCGGCCATAACGCCCTACGAGCAGTACTTC.

The chain is built from TRBV5-6 and TRBJ1-4; perhaps TRBD1 as D (6 bases). Germline CDR1 and CDR2: SGHDT and YYEEEE. The CDR3 consists of 14 residues. V shed 6 bases and J shed 8 bases, with 17 bases lying between them. CDR3 protein: CASTPYGRGEKLFF. The CDR3 DNA follows: TGTGCCAGCACCCCTTACGGCAGGGGCGAAAAACTGTTTTTT.

The DNA for the CDR3 is TGTGCCAGCAGCCAAGGAGGCTTCTACGAGCAGTACTTC. It translates to CASSQGGFYEQYF. This chain links TRBV14 with TRBJ2-7, with no clear D. The CDR3 runs 13 residues. From germline, CDR1 is SGHDN and CDR2 FVKESK. The V end was cut by 1 base, the J end by 3 bases, with 7 bases between. The variable domain in full, completed from reference TRBV14 and TRBJ2-7, reads EAGVTQFPSHSVIEKGQTVTLRCDPISGHDNLYWYRRVMGKEIKFLLHFVKESKQDESGMPNNRFLAERTGGTYSTLKVQPAELEDSGVYFCASSQGGFYEQYFGPGTRLTVT.

This chain links TRBV19 with TRBJ2-7; D is unresolved. CDR3 length equals 13 residues. CDR1 is LNHDA and CDR2 is SQIVND in the germline V gene (reference sequence). The V end was cut by 5 bases, the J end by 5 bases, with 13 bases between. CDR3 coding DNA: TGTGCCAGTAGTCCCCAGAGAGAGAACGAGCAGTACTTC. Translating gives CASSPQRENEQYF.

The chain has TRBV6-6 and TRBJ1-2; 8 bases are a match to TRBD1. Germline trimming cut 0 bases from V and 3 bases from J; bases unmatched to any gene: 6. Germline V lookup: CDR1 MNHNY, CDR2 SVGAGI (reference sequence). This CDR3 contains 16 residues. The CDR3 spells CASSYSSGGADYGYTF. CDR3 sequence (DNA): TGTGCCAGCAGTTACTCTTCAGGGGGCGCAGACTATGGCTACACCTTC.

J is TRBJ2-7 and V is TRBV6-2 or TRBV6-3; unclear D gene. This CDR3 is 14 amino acids long. Between the trimmed V and J ends, which lost 2 bases and 2 bases, there was a span of 10 bases. Germline CDR1 MNHEY, CDR2 SVGEGT. CDR3 in amino acids: CASSYLGPTYEQYF. CDR3 DNA: TGTGCCAGCAGTTACCTTGGACCTACCTACGAGCAGTACTTC.

The rearrangement joins TRBV6-6 to TRBJ1-2, with 7 bases matching TRBD1. There are 13 residues in the CDR3. Trimming cost V 8 bases and J 9 bases; bases outside gene matches: 12. Germline loops: CDR1 MNHNY, CDR2 SVGAGI (reference sequence). This CDR3 is CASWIRQGGSYTF. The CDR3 DNA follows: TGTGCCAGCTGGATCCGACAGGGAGGTAGCTACACCTTC.

The V and J genes are TRBV27 and TRBJ1-5; D gene unclear. The CDR3 length is 13 residues. CDR1 MNHEY and CDR2 SMNVEV come from the germline V gene (reference sequence). V was clipped by 3 bases and J by 9 bases, with 12 bases between them. Here the CDR3 reads CASSFNSLGPQHF. The CDR3 nucleotides read TGTGCCAGCAGTTTTAACAGCCTCGGGCCCCAGCATTTT.

The V and J genes are TRBV7-9 and TRBJ2-7; D might be TRBD1 (6 bases). Germline CDR1 and CDR2: SEHNR and FQNEAQ (reference sequence). The CDR3 covers 13 residues. V was cut by 1 base and J by 2 bases, with 6 bases left in between. CDR3 protein: CASSLGTAYEQYF. For the CDR3, the DNA is TGTGCCAGCAGCTTAGGGACAGCCTACGAGCAGTACTTC.

This chain uses TRBV4-3 with TRBJ2-3; 8 bases map to TRBD2. J was trimmed by 0 bases and V by 0 bases; bases with no gene match: 14. The CDR3 is 20 amino acids. CDR1 and CDR2 (germline): LGHNA, YSLEER. Here the CDR3 reads CASSQERGVRGFSSTDTQYF. The DNA for the CDR3 is TGCGCCAGCAGCCAAGAGCGGGGGGTTAGGGGGTTCTCTAGCACAGATACGCAGTATTTT.

The rearrangement joins TRBV19 to TRBJ1-1; 7 bases line up with TRBD1. The length of the CDR3 is 11 residues. Germline CDR1 reads LNHDA; CDR2 reads SQIVND (reference sequence). With V trimmed by 7 bases and J by 6 bases, 2 bases remained unmatched. The CDR3 protein is CASKGGPEAFF. The CDR3 DNA reads TGTGCCAGTAAAGGGGGCCCTGAAGCTTTCTTT.

The chain carries TRBV4-3 and TRBJ2-3; weak D call: TRBD1 (6 bases). V lost 0 bases and J lost 7, with 11 bases in between. Germline V gene data show CDR1 as LGHNA and CDR2 as YSLEER. The length of the CDR3 is 14 residues. The CDR3 DNA reads as TGCGCCAGCAGCCAAGATCTCAGGGGACATACGCAGTATTTT. Protein: CASSQDLRGHTQYF.

V and J are TRBV6-4 and TRBJ2-2, with D perhaps matching TRBD1 (6 bases). Germline V lookup: CDR1 MRHNA, CDR2 SNTAGT. V lost 6 bases, J lost 6 bases, and 17 bases lay in between. CDR3 length equals 15 residues. DNA of the CDR3: TGTGCCAGCAGCCCCCACGACAGGTCGGCCGGGGAGCTGTTTTTT. Its translation: CASSPHDRSAGELFF.

The chain recombines TRBV5-1 with TRBJ2-3, with D unclear. The V end lost 0 bases, the J end lost 6 bases, and 5 bases lay between the germline ends. The CDR3 loop spans 12 amino acids. CDR1 and CDR2 from the germline V gene are SGHRS and YFSETQ. This chain's CDR3 is CASSLGVDTQYF. CDR3 DNA sequence: TGCGCCAGCAGCTTGGGGGTCGATACGCAGTATTTT.

V gene TRBV6-5 combines with J gene TRBJ2-5; TRBD2 matches at 9 bases. There are 15 residues in the CDR3. The trim removed 7 bases at V and 2 bases at J, leaving 8 bases unmatched. CDR1 is MNHEY and CDR2 is SVGAGI in the germline V gene. In DNA form, the CDR3 reads TGTGCCAGCACCTTACTAGCGGGCTTGCAAGAGACCCAGTACTTC. This gives the protein CASTLLAGLQETQYF.

The chain has TRBV7-2 and TRBJ1-5; the D gene is possibly TRBD1 (6 bases). The ends were cut back, 2 bases at V and 5 bases at J, with 16 bases in the middle. The germline CDR1 and CDR2 sequences are SGHTA and FQGNSA. The CDR3 contains 16 residues. The CDR3 coding sequence is TGTGCCAGCAGCTTACTAGCCCCCCGACAGGATCAGCCCCAGCATTTT. Translation gives CASSLLAPRQDQPQHF.

CDR3 sequence (DNA): TGTGCCAGCAGCCCCCGGGCCGACTATGGCTACACCTTC. Translation gives CASSPRADYGYTF. The chain joins TRBV6-6 to TRBJ1-2; D ambiguous. CDR1 is MNHNY, CDR2 SVGAGI, per germline (reference sequence). The CDR3 is made up of 13 amino acids. V dropped 6 bases and J dropped 3 bases, with 11 bases sitting between them.

This sequence joins TRBV6-1 and TRBJ1-5; D possibly corresponds to TRBD1 (6 bases). The CDR3 is 14 residues long. Germline CDR1 reads MNHNS; CDR2 reads SASEGT. Trimming removed 7 bases at V and 7 bases at J, with 17 bases between. The CDR3 DNA reads as TGTGCCAGCAAAGGAACAGGGATTGGGCAGCCCCAGCATTTT. Translated: CASKGTGIGQPQHF.

The chain combines TRBV15 with TRBJ2-2; 9 bases match TRBD2. The V gene's germline CDR1 is LNHNV and CDR2 YYDKDF (reference sequence). The CDR3 runs to 14 residues. The V gene end was trimmed by 5 bases and the J gene end by 7 bases; junction bases not matched to a gene: 5. Here the CDR3 DNA reads TGTGCCACCAGCGCGGGACTAGCTGGCGGGGAGCTGTTTTTT. Translation: CATSAGLAGGELFF.

This clone was seen only once. The CDR3 loop is CASSSASGGYNEQFF. The CDR3 DNA sequence: TGCGCCAGCAGCTCGGCTAGCGGGGGCTACAATGAGCAGTTCTTC. The V and J genes are TRBV5-1 and TRBJ2-1, with 10 positions matching TRBD2. Germline assignment: CDR1 SGHRS and CDR2 YFSETQ. The CDR3 loop spans 15 amino acids. J was trimmed by 3 bases and V by 3 bases; bases with no gene match: 3.

The chain joins TRBV7-9 to TRBJ1-6; possible D gene TRBD1, 6 bases. Trimming removed 1 base from V and 0 bases from J, with 13 bases in between. Germline V gene sequence: CDR1 SEHNR, CDR2 FQNEAQ (reference sequence). The CDR3 is 18 amino acids. CDR3: CASSLGAGANSYNSPLHF. The CDR3 nucleotides are TGTGCCAGCAGCTTAGGGGCAGGGGCGAACTCCTATAATTCACCCCTCCACTTT.

The chain is built from TRBV19 and TRBJ1-5, with D perhaps TRBD1 (5 bases). CDR1 is LNHDA, CDR2 SQIVND, per germline (reference sequence). There are 14 residues in the CDR3. V gave up 10 bases and J gave up 7 bases, with 20 bases separating them. CDR3 nucleotides: TGTGCCACCAGGGAACAGAAAGAAAAACAGCCCCAGCATTTT. It encodes CATREQKEKQPQHF.

This clone was counted a single time. V usage is TRBV7-2 and J usage is TRBJ2-1; D unclear. Germline V CDR1 and CDR2: SGHTA, FQGNSA. This CDR3 spans 11 amino acids. V was shortened by 0 bases and J by 15 bases, with 9 bases between the two germline ends. DNA for the CDR3: TGTGCCAGCAGCTTAGCACAACTCTGGTTCTTC. Residues: CASSLAQLWFF.

The chain's CDR3 is CASTPTGNSNQPQHF. CDR3 in DNA: TGTGCCAGTACCCCGACAGGGAATAGCAATCAGCCCCAGCATTTT. This sequence joins TRBV19 and TRBJ1-5; 7 bases match TRBD1. V lost 7 bases, J lost 0 bases, and 6 bases stayed unmatched. The germline gives CDR1 LNHDA, CDR2 SQIVND (reference sequence). The CDR3 spans 15 residues.

The V gene is TRBV11-2, the J gene TRBJ2-3; D is possibly TRBD2 (5 bases). This CDR3 spans 15 amino acids. Germline CDR1 reads SGHAT; CDR2 reads FQNNGV. The V and J ends lost 0 bases and 7 bases respectively, with 14 bases between them. The CDR3 DNA reads as TGTGCCAGCAGCTTAGATTACGGGGTCGCGAATACGCAGTATTTT. This gives the protein CASSLDYGVANTQYF.

The chain joins TRBV27 to TRBJ1-1, with 7 bases lining up with TRBD1. J lost 2 bases, V lost 5 bases, and 8 bases had no gene match. The germline V gene encodes CDR1 MNHEY and CDR2 SMNVEV (reference sequence). The CDR3 extends over 15 amino acids. In nucleotides, the CDR3 is TGTGCCAGCAGTCCGCGGACAGGATCAAACACTGAAGCTTTCTTT. Its protein is CASSPRTGSNTEAFF.

V gene TRBV6-2 or TRBV6-3 combines with J gene TRBJ1-2; no clear D. The CDR3 loop spans 12 amino acids. V lost 0 bases to trimming and J lost 8 bases, with 7 bases between them. The germline V gene encodes CDR1 MNHEY and CDR2 SVGEGT. The CDR3 nucleotides are TGTGCCAGCAGTTACTCGACGGGAGGCTACACCTTC. As protein: CASSYSTGGYTF.